The entry that follows covers one T cell receptor (beta chain) sequence. The antigen this receptor binds is unknown. No quality values exist for individual bases; no much larger clone is one base distant. The sample comes from a study of shared clonotypes between healthy human individuals (dated by TCRdb to 2020 to 2022). General notes on the study: The cohort comprised a couple of women and a few men aged 18 to 49 years. For each donor, CD4 naive and CD4 memory were each run on three plates, CD8 naive on two plates, and CD8 memory on one plate. To estimate repertoire size and how much clonotype sharing occurs between individuals, the study deeply sequenced the blood TCR repertoires of five healthy adults. To increase sequencing depth and limit assay-specific biases, TCR repertoire library preparation and sequencing were carried out by different laboratories using diverse techniques. Per donor, leukapheresis produced somewhere between about 0.8 and 9.5 billion PBMCs. Overall study outcomes, separate from this receptor: Based on pairwise subsampling, the degree of clonotype sharing among donors was expected to be affected by sequencing depth. When a handful of donors were compared, the shared fraction of clonotypes was approximately 5% for naive CD4, 3.5% for naive CD8, more than 2% for memory CD4, and around 0.37% for memory CD8. Compared with non-shared clonotypes, clonotypes shared by all four sorted-subset donors had higher generation probabilities. Naive subsets generally had larger estimated clonotype richness than memory subsets did. Even with the large sequencing depth, rarefaction of the sorted-subset datasets indicated that sequencing was incomplete. Sampling was limited to blood, and TCR repertoires in tissue likely differ from TCR repertoires in blood. Because the study included only a small number of donors, the genetic and exposure-history diversity represented was limited.

Using the deep immunoSEQ assay, TCR CDR3 regions were amplified from genomic DNA by multiplex PCR. Extracted genomic DNA from each cell subset was distributed evenly across all wells of several immunoSEQ 96-well plates, and each plate was treated as a replicate. For sorted subsets, approximately 190 ng of genomic DNA, equivalent to roughly 30,000 T cell genomes, went into each replicate PCR. The purified libraries were quantified using a Qubit 3.0 fluorometer, sized with a Bioanalyzer 2100, and then quantified again using the KAPA Library Quantification kit. Every immunoSEQ 96-well plate was sequenced on a separate single-read 150-cycle Illumina NextSeq 550 flow cell. From the authors' description of their analysis: Because the immunoSEQ output included only junctional sequences and no quality scores, the filtering could not be the same as the filtering used for full-length reads. Sequences were annotated with PyIR, a Python wrapper for IgBLAST v1.9, using IMGT germline references to assign V/J genes and CDR3. Reads were filtered out if the reads had weak V/J assignments (E-value above 1e-6), no CDR3, stop codons, out-of-frame junctions, or ambiguous translated residues. V3J clonotypes were defined as sequences sharing an identical inferred V gene, J gene, and CDR3 amino acid sequence. To compute the percentage overlap between repertoires, the number of shared unique clonotypes was divided by the size of the smaller repertoire. RTK rarefaction, the Chao1 estimator, and Recon v2.1 estimates of unobserved clonotypes were used to assess repertoire richness. For all TCRbeta clonotypes obtained by the gDNA method from four donors, generation probabilities were computed with OLGA. Not all clones reach the TCRdb copy of this immuneACCESS table, which keeps in-frame sequences only. Checked studies attribute under half of the gap to unresolved V genes and leave the rest unexplained. The D gene and trimming were derived from the DNA, and the V and J assignments and clone size from that table. In all, the sample holds 1,500,000 or so clones, and roughly 96% of those were seen once. The ten largest clones capture 0.95% to 1.5% of the sample.

The donors were healthy, HIV-negative adults who had no recently reported acute infections or vaccinations. All donors were Caucasian adults living in Nashville, Tennessee, USA. CD4+ T cells were enriched by magnetic negative selection; naive cells were then positively selected on CD45RA, and the negative fraction formed the memory subset. After blood collection by leukapheresis, PBMCs were isolated using Ficoll-Histopaque density gradient centrifugation and then cryopreserved in the vapor phase of liquid nitrogen. Purity and quantity of every magnetically sorted T cell population were checked by analytical flow cytometry. From each sorted fraction, genomic DNA was isolated and quantified by UV absorbance on a Nanodrop 2000c. The CDR3 covers 17 residues, taking in both the cysteine and the phenylalanine. Kept here is only the CDR3 DNA, which spans 51 bases and is read in frame from base 1. CDR1 and CDR2, looked up from the germline V gene, are SGHNT and YENEEA. Compared with germline, V lacks 5 bases and J lacks 8 bases; bases without a gene match: 17.

This chain is built from TRBV11-3 and TRBJ2-3; 9 bases in the middle match TRBD2. The sample was naive CD4+ T cells sorted from blood. This specimen's cell subset or site label, per the study, means: CD45RA+ positively selected. The receptor was derived from a young man in good health. The CDR3 in this case is CASSPTLLAGYGATQYF. The nucleotide sequence reads as follows: TGTGCCAGCAGCCCGACCCTACTAGCGGGTTACGGGGCTACGCAGTATTTT.